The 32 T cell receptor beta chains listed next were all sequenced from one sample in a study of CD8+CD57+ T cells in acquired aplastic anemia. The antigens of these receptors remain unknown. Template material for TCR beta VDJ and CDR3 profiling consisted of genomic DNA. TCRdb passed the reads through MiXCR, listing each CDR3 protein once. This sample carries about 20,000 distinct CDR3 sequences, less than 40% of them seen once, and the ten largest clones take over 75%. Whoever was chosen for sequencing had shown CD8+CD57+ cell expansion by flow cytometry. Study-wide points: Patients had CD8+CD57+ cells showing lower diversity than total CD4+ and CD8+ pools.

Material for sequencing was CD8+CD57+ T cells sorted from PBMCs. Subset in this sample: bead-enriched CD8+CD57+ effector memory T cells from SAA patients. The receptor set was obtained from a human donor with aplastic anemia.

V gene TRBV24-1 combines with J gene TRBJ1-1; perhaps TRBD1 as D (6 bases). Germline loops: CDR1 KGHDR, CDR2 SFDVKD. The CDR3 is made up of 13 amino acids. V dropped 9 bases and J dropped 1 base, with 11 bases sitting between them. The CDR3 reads CATQTGSNTEAFF. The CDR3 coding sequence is TGTGCCACCCAGACAGGATCGAACACTGAAGCTTTCTTT.

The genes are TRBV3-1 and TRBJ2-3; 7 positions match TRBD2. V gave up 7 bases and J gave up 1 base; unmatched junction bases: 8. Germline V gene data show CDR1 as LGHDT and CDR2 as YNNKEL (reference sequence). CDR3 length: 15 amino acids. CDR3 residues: CASTRNGRRTDTQYF. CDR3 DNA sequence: TGTGCCAGCACACGGAACGGGAGGCGCACAGATACGCAGTATTTT.

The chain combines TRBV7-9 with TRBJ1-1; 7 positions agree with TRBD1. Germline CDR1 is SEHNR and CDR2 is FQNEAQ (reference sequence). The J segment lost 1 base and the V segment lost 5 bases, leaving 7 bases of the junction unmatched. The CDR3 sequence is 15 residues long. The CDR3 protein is CASSTTRTGNTEAFF. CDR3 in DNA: TGTGCCAGCAGCACGACAAGGACAGGGAACACTGAAGCTTTCTTT.

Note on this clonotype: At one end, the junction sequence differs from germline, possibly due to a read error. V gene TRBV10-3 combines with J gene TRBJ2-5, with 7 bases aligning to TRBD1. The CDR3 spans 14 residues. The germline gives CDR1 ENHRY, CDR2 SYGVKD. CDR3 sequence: CGISDGTAQETQYF. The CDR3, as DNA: TGTGGCATCAGTGATGGGACAGCTCAAGAGACCCAGTACTTT.

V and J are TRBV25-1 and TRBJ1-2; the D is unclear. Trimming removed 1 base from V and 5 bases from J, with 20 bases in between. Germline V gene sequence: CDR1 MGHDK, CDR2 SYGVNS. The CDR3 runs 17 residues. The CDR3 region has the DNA TGTGCCAGCAGTGAATTGTCCGGCGGACCCGATTCGTATGGCTACACCTTC. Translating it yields CASSELSGGPDSYGYTF.

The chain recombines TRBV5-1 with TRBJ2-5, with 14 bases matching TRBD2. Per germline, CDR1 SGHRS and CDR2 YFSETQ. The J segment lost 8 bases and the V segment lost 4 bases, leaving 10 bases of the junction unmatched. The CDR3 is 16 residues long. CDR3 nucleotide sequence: TGCGCCAGCAGCGCGGGACTAGCGGGGGCCCTACTTACCCAGTACTTC. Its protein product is CASSAGLAGALLTQYF.

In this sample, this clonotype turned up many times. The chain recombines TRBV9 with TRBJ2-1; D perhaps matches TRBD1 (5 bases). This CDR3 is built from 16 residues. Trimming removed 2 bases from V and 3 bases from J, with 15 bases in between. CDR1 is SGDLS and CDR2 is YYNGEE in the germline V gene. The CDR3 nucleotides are TGTGCCAGCAGCGTGCAGGGTAATGACCTCTACAATGAGCAGTTCTTC. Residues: CASSVQGNDLYNEQFF.

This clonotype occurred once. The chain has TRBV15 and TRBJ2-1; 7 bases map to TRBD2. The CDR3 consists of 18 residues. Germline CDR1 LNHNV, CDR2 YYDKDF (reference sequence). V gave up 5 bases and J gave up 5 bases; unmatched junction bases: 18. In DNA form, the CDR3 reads TGTGCCACCAGCCTAGCGGAGCAGGAGGGATGGGCTCACAATGAGCAGTTCTTC. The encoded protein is CATSLAEQEGWAHNEQFF. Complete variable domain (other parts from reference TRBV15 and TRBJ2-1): DAMVIQNPRYQVTQFGKPVTLSCSQTLNHNVMYWYQQKSSQAPKLLFHYYDKDFNNEADTPDNFQSRRPNTSFCFLDIRSPGLGDTAMYLCATSLAEQEGWAHNEQFFGPGTRLTVL.

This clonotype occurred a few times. For the CDR3, the DNA is TGTGCCAGTAGCAAAACGACTAGCGGGAGCACAGATACGCAGTATTTT. Translated: CASSKTTSGSTDTQYF. This sequence joins TRBV19 and TRBJ2-3; 10 bases fit TRBD2. V shed 6 bases and J 0 bases; nucleotides not matched to a gene: 6. CDR1 LNHDA and CDR2 SQIVND come from the germline V gene (reference sequence). The CDR3 has 16 amino acids.

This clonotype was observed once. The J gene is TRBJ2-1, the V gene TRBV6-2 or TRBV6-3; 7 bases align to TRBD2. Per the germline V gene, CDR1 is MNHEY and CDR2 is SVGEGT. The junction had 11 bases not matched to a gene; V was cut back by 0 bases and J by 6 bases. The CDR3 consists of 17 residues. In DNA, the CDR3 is TGTGCCAGCAGTTACTCTGGGGGGAGGGCCCGGGGCAATGAGCAGTTCTTC. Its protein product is CASSYSGGRARGNEQFF.

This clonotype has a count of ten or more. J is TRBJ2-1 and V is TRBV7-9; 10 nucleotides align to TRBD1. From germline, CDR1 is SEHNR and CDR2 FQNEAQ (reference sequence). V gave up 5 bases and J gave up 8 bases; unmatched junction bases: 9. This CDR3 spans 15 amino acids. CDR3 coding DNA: TGTGCCAGCAGCCCAGGGACAGGGGCTTGGTATGAGCAGTTCTTC. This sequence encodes CASSPGTGAWYEQFF.

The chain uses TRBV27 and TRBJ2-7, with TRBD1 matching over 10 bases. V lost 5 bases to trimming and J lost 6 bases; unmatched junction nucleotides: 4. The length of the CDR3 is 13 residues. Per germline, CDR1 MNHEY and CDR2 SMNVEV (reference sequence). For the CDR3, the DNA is TGTGCCAGCAGTCTGGGACAGGGGACCGAGCAGTACTTC. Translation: CASSLGQGTEQYF.

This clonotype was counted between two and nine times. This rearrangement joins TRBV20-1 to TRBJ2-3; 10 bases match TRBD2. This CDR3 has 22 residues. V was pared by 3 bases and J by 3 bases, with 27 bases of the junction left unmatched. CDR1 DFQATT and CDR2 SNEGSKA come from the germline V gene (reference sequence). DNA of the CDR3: TGCAGTGCTAGCCCCCCCCCAGATTCGGGACCAGCGGGAGGGCCGGGGACAGATACGCAGTATTTT. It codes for CSASPPPDSGPAGGPGTDTQYF.

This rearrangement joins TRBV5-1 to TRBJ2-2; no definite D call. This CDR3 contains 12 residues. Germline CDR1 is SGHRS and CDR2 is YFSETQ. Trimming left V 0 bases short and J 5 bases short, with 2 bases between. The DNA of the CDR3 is TGCGCCAGCAGCTTGGAAACCGGGGAGCTGTTTTTT. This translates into CASSLETGELFF.

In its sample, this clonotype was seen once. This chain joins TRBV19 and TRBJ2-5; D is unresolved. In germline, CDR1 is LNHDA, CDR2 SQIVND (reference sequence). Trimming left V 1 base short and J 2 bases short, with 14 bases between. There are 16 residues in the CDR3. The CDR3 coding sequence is TGTGCCAGTAGTATAGGGTACAACCTTTTTCAAGAGACCCAGTACTTC. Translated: CASSIGYNLFQETQYF.

The CDR3 DNA reads as TGTGCCAGCAGCATGGGAACTTATGAGCAGTTCTTC. Translating it yields CASSMGTYEQFF. J is TRBJ2-1 and V is TRBV7-9; D is ambiguous. This CDR3 contains 12 residues. Per the germline V gene, CDR1 is SEHNR and CDR2 is FQNEAQ (reference sequence). Deletions cut 5 bases from V and 8 bases from J, with 10 bases between. Based on the CDR3 plus reference TRBV7-9 and TRBJ2-1, the full variable domain is DTGVSQNPRHKITKRGQNVTFRCDPISEHNRLYWYRQTLGQGPEFLTYFQNEAQLEKSRLLSDRFSAERPKGSFSTLEIQRTEQGDSAMYLCASSMGTYEQFFGPGTRLTVL.

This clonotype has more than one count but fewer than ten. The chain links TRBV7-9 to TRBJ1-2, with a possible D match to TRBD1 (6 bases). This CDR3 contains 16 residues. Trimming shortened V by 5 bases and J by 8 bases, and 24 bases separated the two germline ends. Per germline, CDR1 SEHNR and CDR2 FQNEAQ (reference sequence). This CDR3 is CASSEMQGRDRRGYTF. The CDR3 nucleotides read TGTGCCAGCAGCGAGATGCAGGGGCGAGATAGGAGGGGCTACACCTTC. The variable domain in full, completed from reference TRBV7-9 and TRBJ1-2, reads DTGVSQNPRHKITKRGQNVTFRCDPISEHNRLYWYRQTLGQGPEFLTYFQNEAQLEKSRLLSDRFSAERPKGSFSTLEIQRTEQGDSAMYLCASSEMQGRDRRGYTFGSGTRLTVV.

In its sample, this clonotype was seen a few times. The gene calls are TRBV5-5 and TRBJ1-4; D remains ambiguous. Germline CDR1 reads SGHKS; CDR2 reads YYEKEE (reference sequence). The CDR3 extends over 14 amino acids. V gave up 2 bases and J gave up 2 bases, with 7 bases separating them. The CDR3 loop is CASSFIVTNEKLFF. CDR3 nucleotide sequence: TGTGCCAGCAGCTTCATTGTGACTAATGAAAAACTGTTTTTT.

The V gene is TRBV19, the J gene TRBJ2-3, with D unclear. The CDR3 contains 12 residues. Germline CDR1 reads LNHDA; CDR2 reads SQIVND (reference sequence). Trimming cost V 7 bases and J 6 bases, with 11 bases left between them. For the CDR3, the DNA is TGTGCCAGTACCCCAGACGGGGATACGCAGTATTTT. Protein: CASTPDGDTQYF.

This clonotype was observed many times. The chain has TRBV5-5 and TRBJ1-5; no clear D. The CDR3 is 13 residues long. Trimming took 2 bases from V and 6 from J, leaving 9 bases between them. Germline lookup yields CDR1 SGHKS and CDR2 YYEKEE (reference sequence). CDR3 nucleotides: TGTGCCAGCAGCTTTGGGGTAATTCAGCCCCAGCATTTT. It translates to CASSFGVIQPQHF.

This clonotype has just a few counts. The CDR3 sequence is CSVEEDRGYGYTF. Written as DNA, the CDR3 is TGCAGCGTTGAAGAGGACAGGGGATATGGCTACACCTTC. The chain couples TRBV29-1 to TRBJ1-2, with 9 positions matching TRBD1. Germline CDR1 and CDR2: SQVTM and ANQGSEA. The CDR3 covers 13 residues. Trimming removed 0 bases from V and 5 bases from J; junction bases left unmatched: 1.

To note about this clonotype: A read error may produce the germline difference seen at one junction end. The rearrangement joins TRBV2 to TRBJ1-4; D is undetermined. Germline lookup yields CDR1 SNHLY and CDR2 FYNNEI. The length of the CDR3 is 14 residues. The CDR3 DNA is TGTGCCAGCAGTGAAATGAGGGAGCCTGAAAGACTGTTTTTT. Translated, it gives CASSEMREPERLFF.

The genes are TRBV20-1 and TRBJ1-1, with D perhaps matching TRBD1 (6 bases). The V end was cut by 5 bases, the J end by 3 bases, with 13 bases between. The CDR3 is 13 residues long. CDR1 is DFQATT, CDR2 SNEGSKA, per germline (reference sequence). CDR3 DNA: TGCAGTGCTCCCAGGGGCGGTGACACTGAAGCTTTCTTT. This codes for CSAPRGGDTEAFF.

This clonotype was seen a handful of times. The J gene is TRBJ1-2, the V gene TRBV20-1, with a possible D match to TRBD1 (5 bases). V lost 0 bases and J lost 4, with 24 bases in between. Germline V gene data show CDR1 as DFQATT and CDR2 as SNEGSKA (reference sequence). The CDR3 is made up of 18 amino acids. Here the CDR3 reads CSARDPPVSGTRGYGYTF. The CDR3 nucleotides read TGCAGTGCTAGAGATCCCCCCGTTAGCGGGACGCGGGGCTATGGCTACACCTTC.

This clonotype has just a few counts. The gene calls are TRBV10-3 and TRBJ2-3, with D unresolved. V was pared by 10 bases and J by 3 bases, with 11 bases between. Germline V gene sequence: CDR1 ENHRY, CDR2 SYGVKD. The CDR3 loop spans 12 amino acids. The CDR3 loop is CASTDATDTQYF. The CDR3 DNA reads TGTGCCAGCACCGACGCAACAGATACGCAGTATTTT.

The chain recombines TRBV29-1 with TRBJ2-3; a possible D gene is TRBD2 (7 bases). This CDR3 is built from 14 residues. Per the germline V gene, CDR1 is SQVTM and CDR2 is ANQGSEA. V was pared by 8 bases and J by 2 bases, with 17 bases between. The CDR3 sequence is CSYPAGASTDTQYF. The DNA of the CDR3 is TGCAGCTACCCGGCGGGGGCCTCCACAGATACGCAGTATTTT.

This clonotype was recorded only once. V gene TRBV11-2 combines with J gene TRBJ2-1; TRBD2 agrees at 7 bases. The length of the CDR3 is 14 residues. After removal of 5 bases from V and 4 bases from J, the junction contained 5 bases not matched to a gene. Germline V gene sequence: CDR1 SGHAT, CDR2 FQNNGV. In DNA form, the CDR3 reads TGTGCCAGCAGCCCTGGGACTAATTACAATGAGCAGTTCTTC. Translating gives CASSPGTNYNEQFF. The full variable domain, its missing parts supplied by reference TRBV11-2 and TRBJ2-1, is EAGVAQSPRYKIIEKRQSVAFWCNPISGHATLYWYQQILGQGPKLLIQFQNNGVVDDSQLPKDRFSAERLKGVDSTLKIQPAKLEDSAVYLCASSPGTNYNEQFFGPGTRLTVL.

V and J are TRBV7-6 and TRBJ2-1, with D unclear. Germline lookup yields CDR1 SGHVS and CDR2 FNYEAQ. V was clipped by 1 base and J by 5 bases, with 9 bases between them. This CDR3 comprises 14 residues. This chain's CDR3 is CASSLVSIHNEQFF. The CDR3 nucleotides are TGTGCCAGCAGCTTAGTTTCCATCCACAATGAGCAGTTCTTC.

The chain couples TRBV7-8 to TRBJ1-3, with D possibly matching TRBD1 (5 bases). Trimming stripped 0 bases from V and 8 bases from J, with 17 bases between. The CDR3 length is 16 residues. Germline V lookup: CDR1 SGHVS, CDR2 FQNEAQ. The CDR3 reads CASSLAVPGTGDTIYF. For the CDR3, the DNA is TGTGCCAGCAGCTTAGCGGTCCCAGGGACGGGAGACACCATATATTTT. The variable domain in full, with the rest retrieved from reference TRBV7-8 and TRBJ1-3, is GAGVSQSPRYKVAKRGQDVALRCDPISGHVSLFWYQQALGQGPEFLTYFQNEAQLDKSGLPSDRFFAERPEGSVSTLKIQRTQQEDSAVYLCASSLAVPGTGDTIYFGEGSWLTVV.

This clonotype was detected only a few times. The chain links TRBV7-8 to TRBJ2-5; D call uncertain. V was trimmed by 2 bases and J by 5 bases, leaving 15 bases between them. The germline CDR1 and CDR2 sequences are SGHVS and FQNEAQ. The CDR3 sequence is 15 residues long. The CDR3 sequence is CASSLSAPVRETQYF. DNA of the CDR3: TGTGCCAGCAGCTTATCAGCACCCGTCCGGGAGACCCAGTACTTC. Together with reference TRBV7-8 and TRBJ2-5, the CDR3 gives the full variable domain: GAGVSQSPRYKVAKRGQDVALRCDPISGHVSLFWYQQALGQGPEFLTYFQNEAQLDKSGLPSDRFFAERPEGSVSTLKIQRTQQEDSAVYLCASSLSAPVRETQYFGPGTRLLVL.

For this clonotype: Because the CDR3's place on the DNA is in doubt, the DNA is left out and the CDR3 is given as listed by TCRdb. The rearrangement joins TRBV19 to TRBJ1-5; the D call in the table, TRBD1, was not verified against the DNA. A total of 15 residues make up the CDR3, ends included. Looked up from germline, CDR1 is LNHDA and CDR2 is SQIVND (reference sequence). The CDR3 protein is CASTSGEVLGQPQHF.

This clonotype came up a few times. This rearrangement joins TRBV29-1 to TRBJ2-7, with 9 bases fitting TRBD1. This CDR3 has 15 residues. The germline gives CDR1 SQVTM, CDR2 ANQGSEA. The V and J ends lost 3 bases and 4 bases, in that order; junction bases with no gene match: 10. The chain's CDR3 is CSVDLGGTGIYEQYF. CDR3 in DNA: TGCAGCGTTGATCTGGGTGGGACAGGGATTTACGAGCAGTACTTC.